This T cell receptor beta chain is drawn from a study of blood T cells in healthy people across ages. After removal of 5 bases from V and 4 bases from J, the junction contained 3 bases not matched to a gene. Germline V CDR1 and CDR2: SGHTA, FQGNSA. This CDR3 has 14 amino acids. Then a second PCR, running about 6 to 12 cycles, was carried out with a sample-barcoded 5' primer and a J-beta primer mix. One entry per CDR3 protein results from TCRdb running MiXCR on the 5' RACE reads. The data contain about 2 million distinct CDR3 sequences, 49% of them singletons. Healthy Caucasian individuals from Russia aged about 6 to 100 were enrolled as donors.

This clonotype was sampled from a woman between 40 and 50 years old in good health. Sequencing was performed on blood. J is TRBJ1-5 and V is TRBV7-2, with 9 bases fitting TRBD1. The CDR3 nucleotides are TGTGCCAGCAGCATACAGGGGGCGAATCAGCCCCAGCATTTT. Amino acid sequence: CASSIQGANQPQHF.